A selection of T cell receptor beta chains follows, all from one sample in a study of blood T cell repertoires in COVID-19. TCRdb keeps only in-frame clones here, not all; method: immunoSEQ multiplex PCR. Among approximately 250,000 clones listed, roughly 83% were seen once. Specimen: peripheral blood. These receptors originate from a woman between 45 and 60 years old with acute or convalescent COVID-19. The CDR3 runs from the conserved cysteine through the conserved F or W. The D gene is left open where the match is weak. Clone size is stated in some rows and not others, as once, few, many or a class when expanded.

>TRBV19|TRBJ1-2|once|NA
CATRVDYGYTF
TGTGCCACTAGGGTAGACTATGGCTACACCTTC
>TRBV7-9|TRBJ2-2|NA|NA
CASSLPTSTGELFF
TGTGCCAGCAGCTTACCTACTAGCACCGGGGAGCTGTTTTTT
>TRBV23-1|TRBJ2-5|NA|NA
CASSHFGQNYHNPNQETQYF
TGCGCCAGCAGTCACTTTGGACAGAACTACCATAACCCTAACCAAGAGACCCAGTACTTC
>TRBV10-2|TRBJ1-1|NA|TRBD1
CASRDRHMNTEAFF
TGCGCCAGCAGGGACAGGCACATGAACACTGAAGCTTTCTTT
>TRBV2|TRBJ1-1|once|TRBD1
CASSPPGQPDTEAFF
TGTGCCAGCAGCCCACCGGGACAGCCAGACACTGAAGCTTTCTTT
>TRBV7-2|TRBJ2-2|NA|TRBD2
CASSLTGGGAPGELFF
TGTGCCAGCAGCTTAACCGGCGGGGGGGCGCCCGGGGAGCTGTTTTTT
>TRBV7-3|TRBJ1-2|NA|NA
CASSPPAGEYYGYTF
TGTGCCAGCAGCCCCCCGGCAGGGGAATACTATGGCTACACCTTC
>TRBV5-1|TRBJ2-3|once|NA
CASSSDARGTDTQYF
TGCGCCAGCAGCTCAGACGCGCGGGGCACAGATACGCAGTATTTT
>TRBV6-1|TRBJ1-5|NA|NA
CASSDSAALSNQPQHF
TGTGCCAGCAGTGATAGCGCAGCTCTTAGCAATCAGCCCCAGCATTTT
>TRBV28|TRBJ2-7|NA|NA
CASSLPGDEQYF
TGTGCCAGCAGTTTACCCGGGGACGAGCAGTACTTC
>TRBV28|TRBJ2-2|NA|TRBD1
CASDRVNGELFF
TGTGCTAGCGACAGGGTCAACGGGGAGCTGTTTTTT
>TRBV2|TRBJ1-3|NA|NA
CASSGVGGSGNTIYF
TGTGCCAGCAGTGGGGTGGGGGGCTCTGGAAACACCATATATTTT
>TRBV4-2|TRBJ2-5|NA|NA
CASSPRWAQETQYF
TGTGCCAGCAGCCCGCGCTGGGCCCAAGAGACCCAGTACTTC
>TRBV5-4|TRBJ2-2|NA|TRBD1
CASSSGTGGSNTGELFF
TGTGCCAGCAGCTCCGGGACAGGGGGATCGAACACCGGGGAGCTGTTTTTT
>TRBV10-2|TRBJ1-2|NA|TRBD1
CASSEGQGAQGYTF
TGCGCCAGCAGTGAGGGGCAGGGGGCGCAGGGCTACACCTTC
>TRBV6-2/TRBV6-3|TRBJ1-5|NA|NA
CASSPPLRNQPQHF
TGTGCCAGCAGCCCGCCCCTACGCAATCAGCCCCAGCATTTT
>TRBV3-1/TRBV3-2|TRBJ1-1|NA|NA
CASSHRRNTEAFF
TGTGCCAGCAGCCACCGGAGGAACACTGAAGCTTTCTTT
>TRBV6-1|TRBJ2-1|NA|TRBD2
CASSESSGSPTNEQFF
TGTGCCAGCAGTGAGTCGAGCGGGAGCCCGACCAATGAGCAGTTCTTC
>TRBV5-1|TRBJ2-7|NA|TRBD1
CASSGGQGGGEQYF
TGCGCCAGCAGCGGGGGACAGGGGGGCGGGGAGCAGTACTTC
>TRBV6-5|TRBJ1-1|NA|NA
CASSPGMNTEAFF
TGTGCCAGCAGTCCGGGGATGAACACTGAAGCTTTCTTT
>TRBV14|TRBJ2-1|NA|TRBD2
CASSLTSGRGNEQFF
TGTGCCAGCAGCCTTACTAGCGGGAGAGGCAATGAGCAGTTCTTC
>TRBV5-4|TRBJ1-6|few|NA
CASSGLTDSPLHF
TGTGCCAGCAGCGGTTTGACTGATTCACCCCTCCACTTT
>TRBV5-4|TRBJ2-3|NA|TRBD2
CASSSRLAGSTDTQYF
TGTGCCAGCAGCTCAAGACTAGCGGGATCTACAGATACGCAGTATTTT
>TRBV2|TRBJ1-4|NA|TRBD1
CASQPTGTNEKLFF
TGTGCCAGCCAACCGACAGGGACTAATGAAAAACTGTTTTTT